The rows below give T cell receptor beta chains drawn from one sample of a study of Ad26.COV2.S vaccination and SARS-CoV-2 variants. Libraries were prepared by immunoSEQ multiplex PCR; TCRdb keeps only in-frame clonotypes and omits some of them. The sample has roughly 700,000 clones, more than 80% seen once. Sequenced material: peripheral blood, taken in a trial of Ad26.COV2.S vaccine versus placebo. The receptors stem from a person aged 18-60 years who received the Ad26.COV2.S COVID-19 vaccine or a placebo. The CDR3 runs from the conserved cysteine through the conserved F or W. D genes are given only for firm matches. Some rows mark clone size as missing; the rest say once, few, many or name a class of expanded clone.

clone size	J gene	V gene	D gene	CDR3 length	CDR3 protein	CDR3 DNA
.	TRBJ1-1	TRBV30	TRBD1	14	CAWSTGQGNTEAFF	TGTGCCTGGAGTACGGGACAGGGTAACACTGAAGCTTTCTTT
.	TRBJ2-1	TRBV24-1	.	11	CATSEKKEQFF	TGTGCCACCAGTGAAAAGAAAGAGCAGTTCTTC
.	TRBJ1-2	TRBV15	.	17	CATSREQRPLEIYGYTF	TGTGCCACCAGCAGAGAGCAGAGGCCCCTAGAGATCTATGGCTACACCTTC
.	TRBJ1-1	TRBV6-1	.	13	CASSEQEALGAFF	TGTGCCAGCAGTGAACAGGAAGCCCTTGGAGCTTTCTTT
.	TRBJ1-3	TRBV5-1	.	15	CASSYSQDSGNTIYF	TGCGCCAGCAGCTATTCCCAGGACTCTGGAAACACCATATATTTT
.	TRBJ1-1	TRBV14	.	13	CASSQGANTEAFF	TGTGCCAGCAGCCAAGGAGCAAACACTGAAGCTTTCTTT
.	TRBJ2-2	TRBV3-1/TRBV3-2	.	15	CASSLEIGNTGELFF	TGTGCCAGCAGCCTCGAAATTGGTAACACCGGGGAGCTGTTTTTT
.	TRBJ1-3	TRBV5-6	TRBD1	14	CASRTGGSGNTIYF	TGTGCCAGCAGAACAGGGGGCTCTGGAAACACCATATATTTT
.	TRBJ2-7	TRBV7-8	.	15	CASSSSDRWSREQYF	TGTGCCAGCAGCTCCAGCGACAGGTGGAGTCGCGAGCAGTACTTC
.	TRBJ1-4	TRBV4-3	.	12	CASSQDREKLFF	TGCGCCAGCAGCCAAGATCGTGAAAAACTGTTTTTT
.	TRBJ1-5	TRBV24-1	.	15	CATSSDTYSNQPQHF	TGTGCCACCAGTTCCGACACCTATAGCAATCAGCCCCAGCATTTT
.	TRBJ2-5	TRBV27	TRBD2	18	CASSLTPGLAGTQETQYF	TGTGCCAGCAGTTTGACCCCCGGACTAGCGGGTACCCAAGAGACCCAGTACTTC
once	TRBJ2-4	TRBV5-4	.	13	CASSLGEANIQYF	TGTGCCAGCAGCCTGGGGGAGGCAAACATTCAGTACTTC
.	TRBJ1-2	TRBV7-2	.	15	CASRALGGPNYGYTF	TGTGCCAGCAGGGCCCTTGGGGGGCCTAACTATGGCTACACCTTC
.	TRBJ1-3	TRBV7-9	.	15	CASSPIVSGRNTIYF	TGTGCCAGCAGCCCCATTGTGTCGGGGAGAAACACCATATATTTT
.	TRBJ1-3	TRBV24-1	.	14	CATREGTSGNTIYF	TGTGCCACCAGAGAGGGGACGTCTGGAAACACCATATATTTT
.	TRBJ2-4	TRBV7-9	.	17	CASSLGAGSSGKNIQYF	TGTGCCAGCAGCTTAGGGGCGGGGAGTAGTGGCAAAAACATTCAGTACTTC